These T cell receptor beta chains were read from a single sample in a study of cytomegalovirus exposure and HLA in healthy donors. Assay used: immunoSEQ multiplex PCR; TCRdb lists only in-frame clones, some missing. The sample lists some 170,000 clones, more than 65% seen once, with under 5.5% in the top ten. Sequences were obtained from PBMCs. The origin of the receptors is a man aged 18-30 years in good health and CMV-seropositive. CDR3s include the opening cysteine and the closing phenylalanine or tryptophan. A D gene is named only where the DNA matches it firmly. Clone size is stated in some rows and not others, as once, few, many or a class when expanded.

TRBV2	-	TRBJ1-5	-	CASTADAGYQPQHF	TGTGCCAGCACTGCTGACGCAGGGTATCAGCCCCAGCATTTT
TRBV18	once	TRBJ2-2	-	CASSPTTGTKELFF	TGTGCCAGCTCACCAACGACCGGGACAAAGGAGCTGTTTTTT
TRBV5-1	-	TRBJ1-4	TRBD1	CASSLGQGLLKLFF	TGCGCCAGCAGCCTCGGACAGGGCCTGTTGAAACTGTTTTTT
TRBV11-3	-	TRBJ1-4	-	CASNRGGRGEKLFF	TGTGCCAGCAACCGGGGGGGGAGAGGCGAAAAACTGTTTTTT
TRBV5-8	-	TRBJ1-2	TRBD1	CASSLLFGTGPFGTF	TGTGCCAGCAGCTTGCTTTTCGGGACAGGGCCCTTTGGCACCTTC
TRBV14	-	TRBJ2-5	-	CASSQDGGSSETQYF	TGTGCCAGCAGCCAAGATGGGGGCAGTTCCGAGACCCAGTACTTC
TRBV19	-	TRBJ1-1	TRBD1	CASSTLQGAEAFF	TGTGCCAGTAGTACCTTACAGGGGGCGGAGGCTTTCTTT
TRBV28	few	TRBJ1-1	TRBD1	CASSLTGANTEAFF	TGTGCCAGCAGTTTAACAGGGGCAAACACTGAAGCTTTCTTT
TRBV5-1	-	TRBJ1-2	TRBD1	CASSLGTGGGVEGYTF	TGCGCCAGCAGCTTGGGGACAGGAGGAGGAGTGGAGGGCTACACCTTC
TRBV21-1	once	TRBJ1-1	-	CASSYRDRGHWNTEAFF	TGTGCCAGCAGCTACCGGGACAGGGGGCATTGGAACACTGAAGCTTTCTTT
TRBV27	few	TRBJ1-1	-	CASSPMRETEAFF	TGTGCCAGCAGTCCAATGCGCGAGACTGAAGCTTTCTTT
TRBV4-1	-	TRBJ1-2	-	CASSQVATVYGYTF	TGCGCCAGCAGCCAAGTGGCGACAGTCTATGGCTACACCTTC
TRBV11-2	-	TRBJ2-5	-	CASSPPGLETQYF	TGTGCCAGCAGCCCCCCCGGGTTGGAGACCCAGTACTTC
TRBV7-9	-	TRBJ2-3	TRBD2	CASSLFTSGGSTDTQYF	TGTGCCAGCAGCCTCTTCACTAGCGGGGGGTCCACAGATACGCAGTATTTT
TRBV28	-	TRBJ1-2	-	CASSLVGGLANYGYTF	TGTGCCAGCAGTCTCGTCGGGGGGCTCGCTAACTATGGCTACACCTTC
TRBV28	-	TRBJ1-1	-	CASSPGTPNTEAFF	TGTGCCAGCAGTCCTGGGACACCGAACACTGAAGCTTTCTTT
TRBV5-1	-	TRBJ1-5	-	CASSPTGNQPQHF	TGCGCCAGCAGCCCTACAGGGAATCAGCCCCAGCATTTT
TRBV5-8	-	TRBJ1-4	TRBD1	CASSMTGGVGEKLFF	TGTGCCAGCAGCATGACAGGGGGCGTAGGTGAAAAACTGTTTTTT
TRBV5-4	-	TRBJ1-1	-	CASSLDVGLAFF	TGTGCCAGCAGCTTGGATGTGGGGCTGGCTTTCTTT
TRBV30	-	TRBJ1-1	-	CAWSGGGAAEAFF	TGTGCCTGGAGTGGGGGAGGGGCCGCTGAAGCTTTCTTT
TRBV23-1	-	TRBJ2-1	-	CASEDWVIEQFF	TGCGCCAGCGAGGATTGGGTTATTGAGCAGTTCTTC
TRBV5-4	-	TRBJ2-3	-	CASSLAGQGIYTQYF	TGTGCCAGCAGCTTGGCAGGCCAGGGGATCTATACGCAGTATTTT